This is a list of T cell receptor beta chains from one sample in a study of shared clonotypes between healthy human individuals. Libraries were prepared by immunoSEQ multiplex PCR; TCRdb keeps only in-frame clonotypes and omits some of them. The repertoire holds roughly 500,000 clones, with more than 65% as singletons. The sequenced material came from PBMCs. The receptors here all came from a woman aged 35 to 49 in good health. Some clones in this sample may be carry-over from other donors' samples. The CDR3 runs from the conserved cysteine through the conserved F or W. D genes are given only for firm matches. The size field is filled for only some rows; it gives once, few, many or a size class.

TRBJ2-1	TRBV11-3	-	17	TRBD2	CASSLGLTSGSYNEQFF	TGTGCCAGCAGCTTAGGATTGACTAGCGGGAGTTACAATGAGCAGTTCTTC
TRBJ2-2	TRBV6-1	-	14	TRBD1	CAVRGRGTSGELFF	TGTGCCGTAAGAGGCAGGGGGACATCCGGGGAGCTGTTTTTT
TRBJ2-3	TRBV6-6	-	16	TRBD2	CASSPRVAGGKDTQYF	TGTGCCAGCAGCCCAAGGGTGGCGGGAGGTAAAGATACGCAGTATTTT
TRBJ2-1	TRBV10-2	-	14	TRBD2	CATRLAGSYNEQFF	TGCGCCACCAGACTAGCGGGGAGTTACAATGAGCAGTTCTTC
TRBJ1-1	TRBV28	-	13	-	CATNLWTAGEAFF	TGTGCCACCAACCTATGGACGGCCGGTGAAGCTTTCTTT
TRBJ2-2	TRBV2	-	15	-	CASSDPDPGAGELFF	TGTGCCAGCAGTGACCCGGACCCCGGGGCCGGGGAGCTGTTTTTT
TRBJ2-7	TRBV29-1	few	13	TRBD2	CSVLSGSSYEQYF	TGCAGCGTCCTCAGCGGGAGCTCCTACGAGCAGTACTTC
TRBJ1-1	TRBV5-1	-	19	-	CASSFSSRGTGTRSTEAFF	TGCGCCAGCAGCTTCAGTAGTAGGGGTACAGGAACTAGGAGCACTGAAGCTTTCTTT
TRBJ2-7	TRBV28	-	14	TRBD2	CASSLLAGGREQYF	TGTGCCAGCAGTTTACTAGCGGGAGGGCGCGAGCAGTACTTC
TRBJ2-7	TRBV12-5	-	15	TRBD2	CASGLVTSVPYEQYF	TGTGCTAGTGGTTTGGTAACTAGCGTCCCCTACGAGCAGTACTTC
TRBJ2-5	TRBV11-3	few	14	-	CASSLVLGKETQYF	TGTGCCAGCAGCTTAGTCCTCGGGAAAGAGACCCAGTACTTC
TRBJ2-1	TRBV5-4	-	15	TRBD2	CASSPGTSSDNEQFF	TGTGCCAGCAGCCCCGGGACTAGCTCCGACAATGAGCAGTTCTTC
TRBJ2-7	TRBV2	-	14	-	CASNLLGPSYEQYF	TGTGCCAGCAATCTCCTAGGGCCGTCCTACGAGCAGTACTTC
TRBJ1-3	TRBV5-4	once	15	-	CASSFAGAPGNTIYF	TGTGCCAGCAGCTTCGCAGGGGCCCCTGGAAACACCATATATTTT
TRBJ1-4	TRBV5-5	-	15	-	CASSSLQGINEKLFF	TGTGCCAGCAGCTCCCTACAGGGCATCAATGAAAAACTGTTTTTT
TRBJ2-7	TRBV7-8	-	15	-	CASSFLRYSSYEQYF	TGTGCCAGCAGTTTCCTCCGTTACTCATCCTACGAGCAGTACTTC
TRBJ2-7	TRBV30	-	15	TRBD1	CAWSAGTGSLGEQYF	TGTGCCTGGAGTGCCGGGACAGGGAGCTTGGGGGAGCAGTACTTC
TRBJ2-6	TRBV11-2	-	14	-	CASSATSGANVLTF	TGTGCCAGCAGCGCGACGTCTGGGGCCAACGTCCTGACTTTC
TRBJ2-5	TRBV7-2	-	13	-	CASSLGVIETQYF	TGTGCCAGCAGCTTAGGGGTAATCGAGACCCAGTACTTC
TRBJ2-5	TRBV6-5	-	16	TRBD2	CASSLGLAGDRETQYF	TGTGCCAGCAGTTTGGGACTAGCGGGAGATCGGGAGACCCAGTACTTC
TRBJ2-5	TRBV6-6	-	16	-	CASSYSGTAGGETQYF	TGTGCCAGCAGTTACAGTGGCACAGCCGGCGGAGAGACCCAGTACTTC
TRBJ2-3	TRBV9	-	14	TRBD1	CASSPTGAPDTQYF	TGTGCCAGCAGCCCGACAGGGGCCCCAGATACGCAGTATTTT
TRBJ1-1	TRBV19	once	16	-	CASSILGKGGNTEAFF	TGTGCCAGTAGTATACTGGGGAAGGGTGGGAACACTGAAGCTTTCTTT
TRBJ2-3	TRBV28	-	16	-	CASSLPVGQSMDTQYF	TGTGCCAGCAGTTTACCGGTGGGTCAAAGTATGGATACGCAGTATTTT
TRBJ2-6	TRBV28	-	13	-	CASRISGANVLTF	TGTGCCAGCAGGATCTCTGGGGCCAACGTCCTGACTTTC
TRBJ2-1	TRBV5-1	-	15	-	CASSSGLQGANEQFF	TGCGCCAGCAGCTCAGGACTCCAAGGGGCCAATGAGCAGTTCTTC
TRBJ2-1	TRBV2	-	15	TRBD1	CASSTDRGSYNEQFF	TGTGCCAGCAGCACAGACAGGGGCTCCTACAATGAGCAGTTCTTC
TRBJ2-3	TRBV10-3	-	14	-	CAISDPSSTDTQYF	TGTGCCATCAGTGACCCTTCTAGCACAGATACGCAGTATTTT
TRBJ2-1	TRBV28	once	17	TRBD2	CASSLLAGGLLRHEQFF	TGTGCCAGCAGTTTACTAGCGGGAGGGCTTTTGAGGCATGAGCAGTTCTTC
TRBJ2-7	TRBV30	-	15	-	CAWSVRTPGVSEQYF	TGTGCCTGGAGTGTACGGACCCCCGGTGTTAGCGAGCAGTACTTC